This T cell receptor (beta chain) is drawn from a study of lymphopenia after photon versus proton radiotherapy. Trimming took 5 bases from V and 4 from J; bases not matched to a gene: 5. The CDR3 is made up of 14 amino acids. The germline V gene has CDR1 SGHTA and CDR2 FQGNSA. Assay used: immunoSEQ multiplex PCR; TCRdb lists only in-frame clones, some missing. Counted here are just over 40,000 clones, about 86% occurring once; the ten biggest clones make up around a tenth. The material was peripheral blood, obtained from a patient treated with proton-based radiotherapy. V and J are TRBV7-2 and TRBJ1-1; 9 bases are shared with TRBD1. The TCR originated in a woman in her seventies with pancreatic cancer. Some clones in this sample may be carry-over from other donors' samples. The CDR3 sequence is CASSQQGASTEAFF. CDR3 DNA: TGTGCCAGCAGCCAACAGGGGGCATCCACTGAAGCTTTCTTT.